The subject of this entry is one T cell receptor (beta chain). The junction departs from the called germline gene at one end, perhaps through a read error. Germline V gene data show CDR1 as SSHAT and CDR2 as FNYEAQ (reference sequence). The CDR3 sequence is 14 residues long. The data derive from a study of OX40 agonist ivuxolimab in advanced cancers. The overall study: The dose-escalation cohort was about 80% male, with a mean age of about 56 years, ranging roughly 23 to 85. Of the participants, 40% had some prior anti-PD-1, anti-PD-L1 or anti-CTLA-4 therapy, which was allowed.

Sequencing used immunoSEQ multiplex PCR; TCRdb keeps in-frame clones, though not all of them. The sample holds roughly 60,000 clones, about 83% seen once. This TCR derives from an adult with an advanced solid tumor such as melanoma, head and neck, liver or kidney cancer. Sequences were derived from CD4+ or CD8+ T cells sorted from blood, sampled in a trial of the OX40 agonist ivuxolimab. The chain has TRBV7-7 and TRBJ2-7, with D unresolved. This CDR3 is CASSPTITSYEQYF. The CDR3 DNA is TGTGCTAGCAGCCCTACCATCACTTCCTACGAGCAGTACTTC. The full variable domain, rest sourced from reference TRBV7-7 and TRBJ2-7, is GAGVSQSPRYKVTKRGQDVTLRCDPISSHATLYWYQQALGQGPEFLTYFNYEAQPDKSGLPSDRFSAERPEGSISTLTIQRTEQRDSAMYRCASSPTITSYEQYFGPGTRLTVT.